The following is a T cell receptor (beta chain) sequence with its context. This entry is derived from a study of blood T cell repertoires in COVID-19. The wider study: Specimens from acute and convalescent COVID-19 originated in the United States, Italy and Spain. T cells, B-cell-depleted T cells, or PBMCs provided the cDNA or gDNA that served as material.

In the original processing: Quantification of nucleated cells was approximated via reference gene primer amplification. Generated by immunoSEQ multiplex PCR, the TCRdb table keeps only in-frame clones and is missing some. D and trimming come from the DNA, and the V and J calls and clone size come from that table. Counted here are about 190,000 clones, around 87% occurring once; the ten biggest clones make up about 2.5%. Trimming stripped 5 bases from V and 2 bases from J, with 19 bases between. This CDR3 contains 16 residues. The V gene's germline CDR1 is KGHSH and CDR2 LQKENI. The sequenced material came from peripheral blood. The V and J genes are TRBV18 and TRBJ2-7, with a possible D match to TRBD1 (7 bases). This receptor was taken from a man between 35 and 55 years old with active or convalescent COVID-19. The CDR3 coding sequence is TGTGCCAGCTCAACCCAGGGGGGCGGGGAGGCCTACGAGCAGTACTTC. It encodes CASSTQGGGEAYEQYF.